This T cell receptor beta chain appears in the sequencing data of a study of CD8 T cells in Susac syndrome (dated by TCRdb to the late 2010s). Regarding the research as a whole: Of the Susac syndrome patients who were sequenced, about six had clinically active disease and roughly eight were in clinical remission. At blood withdrawal, Susac syndrome patients were therapy-naive, treated with corticosteroids (with IVIg additionally given to some), or treated with IVIg alone. Whether CD8+ T cell activation and differentiation in Susac syndrome was antigen driven was tested using repertoire sequencing. Study-level results and caveats: The CD4+ T cell repertoire of patients with Susac syndrome showed no detectable clonal expansion. The study acknowledged that relatively few individuals were included in the TCR sequencing and HLA analysis.

RNA was extracted using the RNeasy kit, and roughly 0.5 to 1 ug of the RNA was reverse transcribed with random hexamers. The immunoSEQ multiplex PCR assay, which covers 54 Vbeta and 13 Jbeta segments, was used to amplify TCR beta CDR3 regions. To correct PCR amplification bias, a synthetic template baseline was used for both primer optimization and computational correction. Under the source paper's analysis protocol: Reads were assigned to V, D and J genes according to IMGT and analyzed in immunoSEQ Analyzer, with only productive sequences retained. Clonality was calculated as one minus the Shannon entropy normalized by log2 of the number of productive unique sequences. For each patient and control, public and private clones were evaluated among the 100 most prevalent clones. A clone was defined as Susac-specific if it was absent from the healthy and MS cohorts, from roughly 1,000 published viral clones and from other ImmuneACCESS disease sequences. The raw public data were reprocessed by TCRdb itself: fastp quality trimming at Q25, MiXCR clonotype calling, in-frame beta chains only. Each entry merges the rows of one CDR3 protein and shows their most common DNA and genes. The V and J calls and clone size come from TCRdb's table, not from the authors' own analysis. The sample yields under 300,000 distinct CDR3 sequences; 96% were counted once. The biggest ten clones account for approximately 0.1% of the sample.

Peripheral blood CD8+ and CD4+ T cells from healthy donors, Susac syndrome patients and multiple sclerosis patients were profiled by high-throughput TCR beta sequencing. Susac syndrome patients met recently defined diagnostic criteria for definite or probable disease. CD8+ TEMRA cells were enriched by FACS, while bulk CD8+ and CD4+ T cells were purified by magnetic negative isolation. Blood was drawn into EDTA tubes, processed within 24 hours, and PBMCs were isolated by density gradient centrifugation. PBMCs destined for TCR sequencing were cryopreserved in liquid nitrogen and later thawed in a 37 °C water bath. A purity of at least 90% was achieved for sorted or isolated CD4+, CD8+ and CD8+ TEMRA cells. A note on this clonotype: Which antigen it targets is not known. No base-level quality is on record; no much larger clone is a single base apart.

V is clipped by 5 bases and J by 11 bases, and the sequence between their germline boundaries is 15 bases long. The CDR3, from cysteine to phenylalanine, totals 12 residues. Only CDR3 DNA remains: 36 bases, in frame from the first base. The source is a human donor with Susac syndrome. The chain joins TRBV12-3 or TRBV12-4 to TRBJ1-1; TRBD1 might be the D gene, on 6 matching bases. What was sequenced was CD4+ T cells from PBMCs. The CDR3 is CASSPRDMMAFF. The sequenced DNA is TGTGCCAGCAGTCCCAGGGACATGATGGCTTTCTTT.